This entry lists 30 T cell receptor beta chains sequenced from one sample in a study of cytomegalovirus exposure and HLA in healthy donors. 60 Vbeta and 13 Jbeta primers were used in PCR. Only in-frame clones appear in the TCRdb table, and some are missing; sequencing was by immunoSEQ multiplex PCR. The repertoire holds roughly 140,000 clones, with over 65% as singletons. Material: PBMCs. Receptor source: a man aged 40-49 years in good health and CMV-seropositive.

The chain combines TRBV2 with TRBJ2-1, with TRBD2 as a possible D gene (6 bases). This CDR3 is 16 amino acids long. Germline CDR1 SNHLY, CDR2 FYNNEI. Trimming pared 4 bases from V and 2 bases from J, leaving 15 bases between. The CDR3 nucleotides are TGTGCCAGCAGTGGGGGGACTGGACGAACCTACAATGAGCAGTTCTTC. It encodes CASSGGTGRTYNEQFF.

V and J are TRBV7-2 and TRBJ1-2; possible D gene TRBD1, 5 bases. The V end was cut by 1 base, the J end by 4 bases, with 10 bases between. Germline V lookup: CDR1 SGHTA, CDR2 FQGNSA. CDR3 length equals 14 residues. The CDR3 bases are TGTGCCAGCAGCTTAGTGGCACAGGCCTATGGCTACACCTTC. Translated: CASSLVAQAYGYTF.

A single count supports this clone. The chain employs TRBV30 and TRBJ2-5, with 7 nucleotides matching TRBD1. Germline V gives CDR1 GTSNPN, CDR2 SVGIG (reference sequence). J was trimmed by 4 bases and V by 2 bases; bases with no gene match: 10. The CDR3 sequence is 15 residues long. The CDR3 DNA reads as TGTGCCTGGAGTCCTGGACAGGCCCTCACAGAGACCCAGTACTTC. Amino acid sequence: CAWSPGQALTETQYF.

V gene TRBV4-3 combines with J gene TRBJ2-7; 7 bases align to TRBD1. The CDR3 spans 14 residues. Per germline, CDR1 LGHNA and CDR2 YSLEER. With 2 bases clipped from V and 3 bases from J, the junction kept 4 bases outside the gene matches. The CDR3 here is CASSQRAGGYEQYF. CDR3 in DNA: TGCGCCAGCAGCCAAAGGGCAGGGGGCTACGAGCAGTACTTC.

This rearrangement joins TRBV6-1 to TRBJ1-5; 7 nucleotides line up with TRBD1. V was clipped by 4 bases and J by 0 bases; unmatched bases: 3. The germline V gene has CDR1 MNHNS and CDR2 SASEGT. The CDR3 length is 15 residues. CDR3 in amino acids: CASSATGNSNQPQHF. Here the CDR3 DNA reads TGTGCCAGCAGTGCGACAGGGAATAGCAATCAGCCCCAGCATTTT.

The V call is TRBV14, the J call TRBJ1-2; no definite D call. V dropped 1 base and J dropped 3 bases, with 12 bases sitting between them. This CDR3 spans 15 amino acids. Germline CDR1 is SGHDN and CDR2 is FVKESK. This CDR3 is CASSQVRGLHYGYTF. The CDR3 nucleotides are TGTGCCAGCAGCCAAGTAAGAGGGCTCCACTATGGCTACACCTTC.

The rearrangement links TRBV10-3 to TRBJ2-5; tentatively, D is TRBD1 (6 bases). The germline V gene has CDR1 ENHRY and CDR2 SYGVKD. This CDR3 spans 13 amino acids. The V end was cut by 6 bases, the J end by 2 bases, with 10 bases between. CDR3 sequence reads: CAIRDRQQETQYF. DNA of the CDR3: TGTGCCATCAGGGACAGACAGCAAGAGACCCAGTACTTC.

This sequence joins TRBV7-2 and TRBJ2-7; 8 positions match TRBD1. V dropped 5 bases and J dropped 3; count of bases not matched to a gene: 9. From germline, CDR1 is SGHTA and CDR2 FQGNSA. CDR3 size: 15 residues. CDR3 DNA sequence: TGTGCCAGCAGCCGACTCGCAGGACAGGGCTACGAGCAGTACTTC. It is translated as CASSRLAGQGYEQYF.

The genes are TRBV6-6 and TRBJ2-1; tentatively, D is TRBD2 (5 bases). V lost 5 bases and J lost 0, with 8 bases in between. This CDR3 spans 14 amino acids. Germline CDR1 MNHNY, CDR2 SVGAGI (reference sequence). This CDR3 reads CASSPGLSYNEQFF. In nucleotides, the CDR3 is TGTGCCAGCAGTCCAGGACTCTCCTACAATGAGCAGTTCTTC.

This clone was detected only once. The V and J genes are TRBV19 and TRBJ2-5, with D perhaps TRBD1 (5 bases). Between the trimmed V and J ends, which lost 3 bases and 5 bases, there was a span of 7 bases. The germline V gene has CDR1 LNHDA and CDR2 SQIVND (reference sequence). The CDR3 has 12 residues. CDR3 coding DNA: TGTGCCAGTAGTATGACAGCGGAGACCCAGTACTTC. This sequence encodes CASSMTAETQYF.

This sequence joins TRBV11-2 and TRBJ2-5; 8 bases agree with TRBD1. Trimming cost V 0 bases and J 5 bases; bases outside gene matches: 11. Germline-derived CDR1 and CDR2 are SGHAT and FQNNGV. The CDR3 extends over 17 amino acids. CDR3 protein: CASSLEPLTGAGETQYF. The CDR3 coding sequence is TGTGCCAGCAGCTTAGAACCCCTGACAGGGGCCGGGGAGACCCAGTACTTC.

This chain links TRBV10-3 with TRBJ1-2; D unclear. CDR1 and CDR2 (germline): ENHRY, SYGVKD. The length of the CDR3 is 18 residues. The V gene lost 1 base and the J gene lost 1 base, with 19 bases spanning the gap. The CDR3 here is CAISELAITAPFNYGYTF. CDR3 DNA sequence: TGTGCCATCAGTGAGTTGGCAATCACAGCTCCTTTTAACTATGGCTACACCTTC.

The chain links TRBV14 to TRBJ2-3, with TRBD2 as a possible D gene (5 bases). Trimming shortened V by 1 base and J by 3 bases, and 14 bases separated the two germline ends. This CDR3 region has 16 residues. Germline assignment: CDR1 SGHDN and CDR2 FVKESK. In DNA, the CDR3 is TGTGCCAGCAGCCAAGGGGCCGGCCGGGGTACAGATACGCAGTATTTT. It translates to CASSQGAGRGTDTQYF.

The J gene is TRBJ2-7, the V gene TRBV6-1; 9 nucleotides align to TRBD2. Germline trimming cut 10 bases from V and 5 bases from J; bases unmatched to any gene: 9. Germline V CDR1 and CDR2: MNHNS, SASEGT. CDR3 length: 13 residues. The CDR3 DNA reads as TGTGCCAACGCGTGGCGGGAGGGCGACGAGCAGTACTTC. This codes for CANAWREGDEQYF.

This clone was observed a few times. The chain recombines TRBV4-3 with TRBJ1-1; D gene unclear. The V and J ends lost 4 bases and 1 base respectively, with 13 bases between them. Germline CDR1 and CDR2: LGHNA and YSLEER. The CDR3 covers 15 residues. The DNA of the CDR3 is TGCGCCAGCAGCCCAACGACATTAGAGAACACTGAAGCTTTCTTT. Translated, it gives CASSPTTLENTEAFF.

Comment on this clone: The junction does not match germline at one end; this may be a read error. V gene TRBV29-1 combines with J gene TRBJ1-2, with 9 positions matching TRBD1. Germline CDR1 reads SQVTM; CDR2 reads ANQGSEA. CDR3 length equals 19 residues. Here the CDR3 reads CSVEHPRNPTGTGSRAADF. Here the CDR3 DNA reads TGCAGCGTTGAACACCCAAGGAACCCAACCGGGACAGGGTCGCGCGCCGCCGACTTC.

This clone was observed a single time. Other DNA sequences within the sample encode an identical CDR3. The gene calls are TRBV30 and TRBJ1-3; perhaps TRBD1 as D (5 bases). Trimming stripped 4 bases from V and 1 base from J, with 23 bases between. Germline loops: CDR1 GTSNPN, CDR2 SVGIG (reference sequence). This CDR3 spans 18 amino acids. This CDR3 is CAWTYTRQKIISGNTIYF. CDR3 in DNA: TGTGCCTGGACCTATACCCGACAGAAGATCATATCTGGAAACACCATATATTTT.

This clone occurred once. The V call is TRBV5-1, the J call TRBJ2-7; 7 nucleotides align to TRBD1. The CDR3 consists of 15 residues. Germline lookup yields CDR1 SGHRS and CDR2 YFSETQ. Unmatched junction bases numbered 5, after V lost 0 bases and J lost 2 bases. The CDR3 coding sequence is TGCGCCAGCAGCTTGGAGTCAGGGGGAACCTACGAGCAGTACTTC. This sequence encodes CASSLESGGTYEQYF. The full variable domain, rest sourced from reference TRBV5-1 and TRBJ2-7, is KAGVTQTPRYLIKTRGQQVTLSCSPISGHRSVSWYQQTPGQGLQFLFEYFSETQRNKGNFPGRFSGRQFSNSRSEMNVSTLELGDSALYLCASSLESGGTYEQYFGPGTRLTVT.

The rearrangement joins TRBV19 to TRBJ1-5; a possible D gene is TRBD1 (5 bases). Germline lookup yields CDR1 LNHDA and CDR2 SQIVND (reference sequence). Deletions cut 7 bases from V and 3 bases from J, with 10 bases between. The CDR3 spans 13 residues. The CDR3 sequence: CASNEGDNQPQHF. As DNA, the CDR3 is TGTGCCAGTAATGAAGGGGACAATCAGCCCCAGCATTTT.

V usage is TRBV5-4 and J usage is TRBJ2-7; D unclear. The germline V gene has CDR1 SGHNT and CDR2 YYREEE (reference sequence). Trimming removed 2 bases from V and 1 base from J, with 4 bases in between. The CDR3 has 12 amino acids. CDR3 sequence: CASSLTSYEQYF. The CDR3 nucleotides are TGTGCCAGCAGCTTAACTTCCTACGAGCAGTACTTC.

The V and J genes are TRBV7-2 and TRBJ2-7; 8 positions agree with TRBD2. V gave up 2 bases and J gave up 4 bases; unmatched junction bases: 7. CDR3 length equals 15 residues. Per germline, CDR1 SGHTA and CDR2 FQGNSA. CDR3 amino acids: CASSLYTSGVYEQYF. In DNA form, the CDR3 reads TGTGCCAGCAGCTTATATACTAGCGGAGTATACGAGCAGTACTTC.

The V and J genes are TRBV11-3 and TRBJ2-1; 11 bases fit TRBD1. CDR3 size: 15 residues. V gave up 5 bases and J gave up 6 bases; unmatched junction bases: 6. CDR1 is SGHNT, CDR2 YENEEA, per germline. The CDR3 reads CASSLRGTGGNEQFF. The CDR3 DNA reads TGTGCCAGCAGCCTAAGGGGGACAGGGGGCAATGAGCAGTTCTTC.

The chain employs TRBV5-1 and TRBJ2-5; 7 bases agree with TRBD1. Trimming removed 0 bases from V and 4 bases from J; junction bases left unmatched: 6. This CDR3 has 15 amino acids. Germline values: CDR1 SGHRS, CDR2 YFSETQ. This CDR3 is CASSLDLRGRETQYF. CDR3 nucleotide sequence: TGCGCCAGCAGCTTGGATTTGAGGGGGCGAGAGACCCAGTACTTC.

The chain uses TRBV5-1 and TRBJ2-1, with 8 bases that match TRBD2. V trimming: 2 bases; J trimming: 6 bases; junction bases outside the gene matches: 4. Germline V gene data show CDR1 as SGHRS and CDR2 as YFSETQ. CDR3 length: 14 amino acids. This CDR3 reads CASSLERESNEQFF. CDR3 coding DNA: TGCGCCAGCAGCTTAGAGCGGGAGTCCAATGAGCAGTTCTTC.

The rearrangement links TRBV5-1 to TRBJ2-7; D might be TRBD1 (7 bases). This CDR3 is 15 amino acids long. From germline, CDR1 is SGHRS and CDR2 YFSETQ. V lost 3 bases and J 2 bases, leaving 15 bases between the germline ends. In DNA, the CDR3 is TGCGCCAGCAGCTCACAGGGGACTCACACCTACGAGCAGTACTTC. Amino acid sequence: CASSSQGTHTYEQYF.

V and J are TRBV28 and TRBJ1-2; 7 nucleotides agree with TRBD1. Germline-derived CDR1 and CDR2 are MDHEN and SYDVKM. The CDR3 runs 13 residues. Trimming at V came to 3 bases and at J to 5 bases, leaving 3 bases not matched to a gene. This CDR3 is CASSLGQRYGYTF. CDR3 nucleotides: TGTGCCAGCAGTTTGGGACAGCGATATGGCTACACCTTC.

The genes are TRBV20-1 and TRBJ2-5; D is ambiguous. V lost 3 bases and J 4 bases, leaving 6 bases between the germline ends. Per the germline V gene, CDR1 is DFQATT and CDR2 is SNEGSKA (reference sequence). The CDR3 covers 11 residues. The CDR3 loop reads CSARARETQYF. CDR3 in DNA: TGCAGTGCTAGGGCTCGAGAGACCCAGTACTTC.

This clone was observed once. V is TRBV5-4 and J is TRBJ2-6; D is possibly TRBD2 (5 bases). Germline V gene data show CDR1 as SGHNT and CDR2 as YYREEE (reference sequence). The CDR3 sequence is 16 residues long. V was trimmed by 2 bases and J by 2 bases, leaving 11 bases between them. In nucleotides, the CDR3 is TGTGCCAGCAGCTTAGGTGGAGGCGCTGGGGCCAACGTCCTGACTTTC. Translation: CASSLGGGAGANVLTF.

The rearrangement joins TRBV6-1 to TRBJ1-3; 7 nucleotides align to TRBD1. Unmatched junction bases numbered 1, after V lost 1 base and J lost 4 bases. The CDR3 runs 14 residues. Per the germline V gene, CDR1 is MNHNS and CDR2 is SASEGT. The DNA of the CDR3 is TGTGCCAGCAGTGAAGGGACAGGCGGAAACACCATATATTTT. This gives the protein CASSEGTGGNTIYF.

A single count supports this clone. CDR3 DNA: TGCGCCAGCAGCTTGGCGGGGTTGGGTAATGAAAAACTGTTTTTT. Translated: CASSLAGLGNEKLFF. The chain employs TRBV5-1 and TRBJ1-4; D uncertain. The CDR3 has 15 residues. V lost 0 bases and J 4 bases, leaving 10 bases between the germline ends. CDR1 SGHRS and CDR2 YFSETQ come from the germline V gene.